The clone carrying this T cell receptor (beta chain) was observed many times. This record comes from a study of CD8 T cells in ankylosing spondylitis. The germline V and J ends were trimmed by 2 bases and 10 bases, with 6 bases remaining between them. The CDR3 runs to 11 residues. In germline, CDR1 is MNHEY, CDR2 SVGAGI. One entry per CDR3 protein results from TCRdb running MiXCR on the 5' RACE reads. Of about 250,000 distinct CDR3 sequences in the sample, approximately 24% are singletons; the top ten hold roughly 0.6%. This TCR came from a male donor with ankylosing spondylitis or in good health (not recorded which). Sequenced input: blood, either unsorted or a sorted T cell fraction (not recorded which). This chain joins TRBV6-5 and TRBJ2-1, with D possibly being TRBD1 (5 bases). The chain's CDR3 is CASSYRGEQFF. CDR3 bases: TGTGCCAGCAGTTACAGGGGCGAGCAGTTCTTC.